The entry below describes one T cell receptor (beta chain). The antigen remains unidentified. Measured with immunoSEQ multiplex PCR; TCRdb has only the in-frame clones, and not every one. The repertoire holds approximately 100,000 clones, around nine tenths seen once, with 0.25% to 0.35% in the top ten. This entry comes from a study of OX40 agonist ivuxolimab in advanced cancers. The wider study: Two cutaneous melanoma patients and one hepatocellular carcinoma patient, three in all, had partial responses. Broader study findings: Clonal expansion by week 6 occurred in CD4+ and CD8+ blood T cells (at 0.1 to 3.0 mg/kg). The 0.1-3.0 mg/kg partial responders had among the lowest clonal expansion. The authors also found low normalized T-cell clonal expansion in some nonresponders.

This specimen consisted of CD4+ or CD8+ T cells sorted from blood, obtained in a trial of the OX40 agonist ivuxolimab. This sequence originates from an adult with an advanced solid tumor such as melanoma, head and neck, liver or kidney cancer.

Written as DNA, the CDR3 is TGCGCCAGCCGTGAGACTAGCGGGGTAAACTCCTACGAGCAGTACTTC. Translating it yields CASRETSGVNSYEQYF. This sequence joins TRBV5-1 and TRBJ2-7, with 11 bases that match TRBD2. The germline CDR1 and CDR2 sequences are SGHRS and YFSETQ. J was trimmed by 0 bases and V by 7 bases; bases with no gene match: 9. The CDR3 is 16 residues long.